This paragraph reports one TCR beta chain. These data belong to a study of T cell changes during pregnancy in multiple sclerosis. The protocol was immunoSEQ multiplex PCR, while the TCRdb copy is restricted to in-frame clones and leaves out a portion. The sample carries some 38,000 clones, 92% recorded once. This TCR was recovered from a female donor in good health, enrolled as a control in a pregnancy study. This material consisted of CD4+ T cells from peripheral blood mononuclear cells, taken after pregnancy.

The CDR3 here is CASSLTGNEAFF. CDR3 DNA: TGTGCCAGCAGCCTAACAGGAAATGAAGCTTTCTTT. The chain has TRBV11-3 and TRBJ1-1; D is perhaps TRBD1 (5 bases). CDR3 size: 12 residues. V shed 5 bases and J shed 7 bases, with 11 bases lying between them. Per the germline V gene, CDR1 is SGHNT and CDR2 is YENEEA.